The source of this T cell receptor (beta chain) is a study of control samples from healthy donors and cancer patients. Trimming shortened V by 6 bases and J by 6 bases, and 13 bases separated the two germline ends. Germline loops: CDR1 MNHEY, CDR2 SMNVEV (reference sequence). The CDR3 runs to 13 residues. Some clones are missing from TCRdb's copy, which holds only in-frame ones; the method was immunoSEQ multiplex PCR. This sample carries 200,000 or so clones, around 94% of them seen once, and the ten largest clones take 1.5%. The V call is TRBV27, the J call TRBJ2-3; no clear D gene. The source is a man aged 50-59 years in good health. The sequencing sample was made of blood. CDR3 bases: TGTGCCAGCAGGACCGATTTACGCGATACGCAGTATTTT. It codes for CASRTDLRDTQYF.